Below, 19 T cell receptor beta chains from the same sample are listed, as sequenced in a study of lymphopenia after photon versus proton radiotherapy. Measured with immunoSEQ multiplex PCR; TCRdb has only the in-frame clones, and not every one. The data contain 25,000 to 30,000 clones, 80% to 90% of them singletons. The sequencing used peripheral blood, collected from a patient treated with photon-based radiotherapy. The receptors come from a man aged 45-65 years with gastric cancer.

This chain joins TRBV2 and TRBJ1-2, with TRBD1 identical over 8 bases. In germline, CDR1 is SNHLY, CDR2 FYNNEI. Unmatched junction bases numbered 9, after V lost 4 bases and J lost 5 bases. The CDR3 consists of 15 residues. Written as DNA, the CDR3 is TGTGCCAGCAGTGGACAGGGGCGATCAGGGTATGGCTACACCTTC. Protein: CASSGQGRSGYGYTF.

This chain joins TRBV18 and TRBJ2-5, with 7 bases identical to TRBD2. The ends lost 2 bases at V and 4 bases at J; junction bases unmatched: 4. CDR1 is KGHSH and CDR2 is LQKENI in the germline V gene. The CDR3 is 14 amino acids. The CDR3 spells CASSPREGRETQYF. The CDR3 DNA sequence: TGTGCCAGCTCACCAAGGGAGGGGAGAGAGACCCAGTACTTC.

The V call is TRBV5-1, the J call TRBJ2-1, with 9 bases aligning to TRBD2. This CDR3 region has 16 residues. CDR1 and CDR2 (germline): SGHRS, YFSETQ. V trimming: 5 bases; J trimming: 4 bases; junction bases outside the gene matches: 10. The CDR3 here is CASRPPGTSRYNEQFF. CDR3 sequence (DNA): TGCGCCAGCAGACCGCCCGGGACTAGCCGTTACAATGAGCAGTTCTTC.

The chain links TRBV9 to TRBJ1-2; tentatively, D is TRBD1 (6 bases). V lost 4 bases, J lost 7 bases, and 20 bases lay in between. CDR3 length: 15 amino acids. Germline assignment: CDR1 SGDLS and CDR2 YYNGEE. The CDR3 protein is CASSSRSGATIGYTF. DNA for the CDR3: TGTGCCAGCAGCTCCCGATCGGGGGCCACTATTGGCTACACCTTC.

The chain combines TRBV9 with TRBJ2-2; 10 nucleotides agree with TRBD2. The CDR3 has 14 amino acids. V gave up 5 bases and J gave up 5 bases; unmatched junction bases: 3. Per germline, CDR1 SGDLS and CDR2 YYNGEE. This chain's CDR3 is CASSTLAGTGELFF. DNA for the CDR3: TGTGCCAGCAGTACACTAGCGGGGACCGGGGAGCTGTTTTTT.

This chain joins TRBV2 and TRBJ2-1; D gene unclear. Trimming stripped 4 bases from V and 3 bases from J, with 7 bases between. CDR3 length equals 13 residues. The germline V gene encodes CDR1 SNHLY and CDR2 FYNNEI. CDR3 in DNA: TGTGCCAGCAGTGTATCGGGCTACAATGAGCAGTTCTTC. The encoded protein is CASSVSGYNEQFF.

The chain joins TRBV9 to TRBJ2-1, with a weak D call TRBD2 (6 bases). Germline CDR1 and CDR2: SGDLS and YYNGEE. Trimming left V 0 bases short and J 1 base short, with 14 bases between. The CDR3 covers 17 residues. CDR3 amino acids: CASSVARAGRSYNEQFF. CDR3 nucleotides: TGTGCCAGCAGCGTAGCTAGGGCGGGGAGGTCCTACAATGAGCAGTTCTTC.

The chain combines TRBV9 with TRBJ2-2; 9 nucleotides agree with TRBD1. With 5 bases clipped from V and 3 bases from J, the junction kept 2 bases outside the gene matches. Germline CDR1 is SGDLS and CDR2 is YYNGEE. The CDR3 extends over 14 amino acids. The CDR3 DNA is TGTGCCAGCAGGCGGACAGGGGACACCGGGGAGCTGTTTTTT. Its translation: CASRRTGDTGELFF.

CDR3 bases: TGCGCCAGCAGCTTGATGTCAGGGCTTGATTCACCCCTCCACTTT. Residues: CASSLMSGLDSPLHF. V gene TRBV5-1 combines with J gene TRBJ1-6; perhaps TRBD1 as D (5 bases). CDR1 is SGHRS, CDR2 YFSETQ, per germline. CDR3 size: 15 residues. Trimming took off 1 base at V and 8 bases at J, with 13 bases between the two ends. Full variable domain (remainder filled in from reference TRBV5-1 and TRBJ1-6): KAGVTQTPRYLIKTRGQQVTLSCSPISGHRSVSWYQQTPGQGLQFLFEYFSETQRNKGNFPGRFSGRQFSNSRSEMNVSTLELGDSALYLCASSLMSGLDSPLHFGNGTRLTVT.

The chain combines TRBV10-2 with TRBJ2-2; 9 bases agree with TRBD2. There are 13 residues in the CDR3. CDR1 and CDR2 from the germline V gene are WSHSY and SAAADI. V lost 7 bases and J lost 8; bases outside the gene matches: 5. CDR3 DNA: TGCGCCAGCACCCTTAGCGGGGGAGGGGAGCTGTTTTTT. It specifies CASTLSGGGELFF.

The chain combines TRBV4-1 with TRBJ1-5; 8 bases line up with TRBD1. The CDR3 runs to 17 residues. The germline V gene has CDR1 MGHRA and CDR2 YSYEKL. With 0 bases clipped from V and 6 bases from J, the junction kept 10 bases outside the gene matches. CDR3 sequence: CASSQDPDRGNFQPQHF. CDR3 bases: TGCGCCAGCAGCCAAGACCCCGACAGGGGTAATTTTCAGCCCCAGCATTTT.

The rearrangement uses TRBV10-2 and TRBJ2-2, with D uncertain. Germline V gene lookup returns CDR1 WSHSY and CDR2 SAAADI. The CDR3 extends over 12 amino acids. V gave up 3 bases and J gave up 7 bases, with 6 bases separating them. The CDR3 DNA follows: TGCGCCAGCAGTGAAGGGTTCGGGGAGCTGTTTTTT. The encoded protein is CASSEGFGELFF.

This chain uses TRBV7-2 with TRBJ2-5; D remains ambiguous. The CDR3 covers 13 residues. V shed 1 base and J shed 5 bases, with 8 bases lying between them. Per germline, CDR1 SGHTA and CDR2 FQGNSA. DNA for the CDR3: TGTGCCAGCAGCTTAGGCTTATACGAGACCCAGTACTTC. Translation gives CASSLGLYETQYF.

The rearrangement links TRBV30 to TRBJ1-6, with D uncertain. Per the germline V gene, CDR1 is GTSNPN and CDR2 is SVGIG (reference sequence). The CDR3 has 13 amino acids. The ends were cut back, 5 bases at V and 7 bases at J, with 12 bases in the middle. The CDR3 loop reads CAWVRETNSPLHF. CDR3 coding DNA: TGTGCCTGGGTCCGAGAAACCAATTCACCCCTCCACTTT. Filled out from reference TRBV30 and TRBJ1-6, the complete variable domain reads SQTIHQWPATLVQPVGSPLSLECTVEGTSNPNLYWYRQAAGRGLQLLFYSVGIGQISSEVPQNLSASRPQDRQFILSSKKLLLSDSGFYLCAWVRETNSPLHFGNGTRLTVT.

The chain recombines TRBV6-1 with TRBJ1-5; tentative D call: TRBD1 (5 bases). Germline V CDR1 and CDR2: MNHNS, SASEGT. This CDR3 comprises 14 residues. The V end lost 7 bases, the J end lost 2 bases, and 12 bases lay between the germline ends. Written as DNA, the CDR3 is TGTGCCAGCATGTGGGAACAGGGCAATCAGCCCCAGCATTTT. Protein: CASMWEQGNQPQHF.

J is TRBJ1-5 and V is TRBV6-1, with 7 bases identical to TRBD1. Germline trimming cut 3 bases from V and 5 bases from J; bases unmatched to any gene: 7. This CDR3 spans 15 amino acids. CDR1 is MNHNS, CDR2 SASEGT, per germline. CDR3 in amino acids: CASSDGSGGDQPQHF. The CDR3 DNA sequence: TGTGCCAGCAGTGACGGGTCAGGGGGGGATCAGCCCCAGCATTTT.

The CDR3 reads CSVGVSPSEQYF. The CDR3 nucleotides are TGCAGCGTCGGAGTTTCTCCCTCCGAGCAGTACTTC. The rearrangement joins TRBV29-1 to TRBJ2-7; D ambiguous. The CDR3 extends over 12 amino acids. The V gene's germline CDR1 is SQVTM and CDR2 ANQGSEA. Trimming cost V 6 bases and J 6 bases, with 15 bases left between them.

The chain uses TRBV7-9 and TRBJ2-3; TRBD2 is a possible D gene (7 bases). In germline, CDR1 is SEHNR, CDR2 FQNEAQ (reference sequence). The CDR3 has 15 amino acids. With 3 bases removed from V and 2 bases from J, the gap between germline ends came to 12 bases. CDR3 amino acids: CASSLTGGPTDTQYF. The CDR3 DNA follows: TGTGCCAGCAGCTTGACGGGGGGCCCCACAGATACGCAGTATTTT.

V usage is TRBV5-1 and J usage is TRBJ2-1; 8 nucleotides agree with TRBD2. Germline values: CDR1 SGHRS, CDR2 YFSETQ. The CDR3 runs to 13 residues. Losses at the gene ends were 5 bases for V and 6 bases for J; bases not matched to a gene: 4. This CDR3 is CASSLAGTNEQFF. The CDR3 DNA reads TGCGCCAGCAGTCTAGCGGGTACCAATGAGCAGTTCTTC.